Listed below are T cell receptor beta chains from one sample, sequenced in a study of blood T cell repertoires in COVID-19. Repertoires were generated with immunoSEQ multiplex PCR, while TCRdb's copy carries only in-frame clones and drops some. The sample contains tens of thousands of clones, around 81% of which appear only once. Sequencing used peripheral blood. Receptors were obtained from a woman aged 55-75 years with acute or convalescent COVID-19. Each CDR3 is given with its conserved first and last residue.

V: TRBV6-2/TRBV6-3; J: TRBJ1-1; CDR3: CASSYSGTMNTEAFF
V: TRBV6-1; J: TRBJ2-3; CDR3: CASSEEGGGADTQYF
V: TRBV29-1; J: TRBJ1-2; CDR3: CSAIRQGRMSF
V: TRBV7-8; J: TRBJ1-2; CDR3: CASSLDSRGSYGYTF
V: TRBV27; J: TRBJ1-5; CDR3: CASSLSAGSGQPQHF
V: TRBV7-9; J: TRBJ2-4; CDR3: CASSLETGAKNIQYF
V: TRBV28; J: TRBJ1-3; CDR3: CASSWEGAGNTIYF
V: TRBV10-2; J: TRBJ2-7; CDR3: CASRDGGRGLGLYF
V: TRBV7-8; J: TRBJ1-2; CDR3: CASSLTADYGYTF
V: TRBV27; J: TRBJ1-6; CDR3: CASKAGEGNSPLHF
V: TRBV5-1; J: TRBJ1-2; CDR3: CASSPPGQGVGYTF
V: TRBV14; J: TRBJ2-5; CDR3: CASSQDLGSEETQYF
V: TRBV7-2; J: TRBJ2-2; CDR3: CASSAQAGTGELFF
V: TRBV18; J: TRBJ2-7; CDR3: CASSPPTAGVTPYEQYF
V: TRBV21-1; J: TRBJ2-1; CDR3: CASRANGDRAPYNEQFF
V: TRBV5-1; J: TRBJ1-2; CDR3: CASSSTPGGSIYGYTF
V: TRBV10-3; J: TRBJ2-7; CDR3: CAISGTGGNEQYF
V: TRBV5-6; J: TRBJ1-3; CDR3: CASSLPAGGFGNTIYF
V: TRBV3-1/TRBV3-2; J: TRBJ2-3; CDR3: CASSLRTTLRDTQYF
V: TRBV2; J: TRBJ2-3; CDR3: CASSNQRGGTDTQYF
V: TRBV2; J: TRBJ1-4; CDR3: CASSDRVEKLFF
V: TRBV30; J: TRBJ2-2; CDR3: CAWPIAGGPHGELFF
V: TRBV5-1; J: TRBJ1-2; CDR3: CASSLNDSPYYGYTF
V: TRBV25-1; J: TRBJ2-2; CDR3: CASSGFSTGGAGELFF
V: TRBV10-1; J: TRBJ2-7; CDR3: CASSDPGTGLYEQYF
V: TRBV6-5; J: TRBJ2-2; CDR3: CASSLRQGASGELFF
V: TRBV5-1; J: TRBJ1-3; CDR3: CASSLVQGNSGNTIYF
V: TRBV11-2; J: TRBJ1-5; CDR3: CASSLELLQPQHF
V: TRBV19; J: TRBJ2-3; CDR3: CASNTGGADTQYF
V: TRBV11-2; J: TRBJ1-2; CDR3: CASSLTGFSPHGYTF
V: TRBV7-9; J: TRBJ1-2; CDR3: CASSFGTGSDYGYTF
V: TRBV5-1; J: TRBJ2-3; CDR3: CASSLLGGGGDTQYF
V: TRBV6-5; J: TRBJ1-5; CDR3: CATTGGASNQPQHF
V: TRBV5-4; J: TRBJ1-2; CDR3: CASSLVRGRALNYGYTF
V: TRBV19; J: TRBJ2-2; CDR3: CASSWWEYTGELFF
V: TRBV5-5; J: TRBJ2-3; CDR3: CASSLGGQEATDTQYF
V: TRBV5-1; J: TRBJ1-1; CDR3: CASSSGQGVGTEAFF
V: TRBV6-5; J: TRBJ1-4; CDR3: CASSYEARGEKLFF
V: TRBV6-5; J: TRBJ1-1; CDR3: CASIGQIMNTEAFF
V: TRBV20-1; J: TRBJ2-1; CDR3: CSAPLVGEQFF
V: TRBV5-8; J: TRBJ2-7; CDR3: CASSRDIYEQYF
V: TRBV19; J: TRBJ2-5; CDR3: CASKEAGEETQYF
V: TRBV10-3; J: TRBJ2-7; CDR3: CATLSAGTDEQYF
V: TRBV6-5; J: TRBJ1-2; CDR3: CASSPTDRLYGYTF